This T cell receptor (beta chain) stems from a study of patients and donors after allogeneic stem cell transplantation. TCRdb redid the calling of the RT-PCR reads with MiXCR, one entry per CDR3 protein. Of more than 850,000 distinct CDR3 sequences listed, roughly 17% are singletons. This clonotype was observed a few times. At one boundary the junction diverges from the germline segment, which might be a read error. CDR3 length: 9 amino acids. The germline gives CDR1 MNHEY, CDR2 SVGEGT. The chain couples TRBV6-2 or TRBV6-3 to TRBJ2-1, with D perhaps assigned TRBD1 or TRBD2 (7 bases each). The TCR was taken from a human donor who was either an allogeneic HSCT recipient or a stem cell or donor lymphocyte infusion donor (not recorded which). It is not recorded whose cells these are; they may come from a transplant donor. Material: blood, either unsorted or a sorted T cell fraction (not recorded which). The CDR3 nucleotides are TGTGCGGGGGAGGGGGCCGAGGTCTTC. It yields the protein CAGEGAEVF.